Given below is one T cell receptor (beta chain) in context. This clonotype has only a few counts. Which antigen it targets is not known. Base quality data are lacking; no much larger clone is found one base away. The germline V gene supplies CDR1 SGHTA and CDR2 FQGNSA. For this chain, trimming is 4 bases at the V end and 0 bases at the J end, and the number of junction bases without a gene match is 12. From the cysteine through the phenylalanine, the CDR3 covers 19 amino acids. The retained sequence is limited to the CDR3, 57 bases, with the frame set at the first base. This specimen comes from a study of blood T cells in healthy people across ages (dated by TCRdb to about 2015). About the full investigation: In model experiments, roughly one uniquely barcoded TCR beta cDNA molecule per two T cells was captured by template switching. Age-related changes in TCR beta repertoire diversity were measured in the study by deep sequencing normalized with unique cDNA molecular identifiers. Four age groups were formed from the donors: young (average approximately 15 years), middle-aged (more than 35), aged (roughly 58) and long-lived (approximately 80). To avoid experimental bias, donors of different ages were spread randomly across the sequencing lanes. Two additional independent replicas of 1 million unique cDNA reads from the same blood draw were analyzed for two donors (one aged 18 to 29 and one aged 80 or older).

Systemically healthy Caucasian individuals from Russia, about 38 in total and aged roughly 6 to 100 years, were included as donors. Around 9.7 milliliters of peripheral blood were collected from each donor into EDTA-treated Vacutainer tubes. Ficoll-Paque density-gradient centrifugation was used to isolate PBMCs, with at least 6.5 million per sample. Trizol reagent was used to extract total RNA from PBMCs, with at least 5.5 micrograms per sample. The percentages of naive CD45RAhigh/CD27high T cells were determined by flow cytometry on a PBMC aliquot from every donor. To prepare the library, 5' RACE was applied. Instrument used: Illumina HiSeq 2500. A second PCR of about 6 to 11 cycles was run with a J-beta primer mix and a sample-barcoded 5' primer. A template-switch 5' adaptor carrying 12 random nucleotides introduced a unique molecular identifier onto each TCR beta cDNA molecule. At least 2.5 million CDR3-containing paired-end reads were obtained from each sample. First-strand cDNA was synthesized from all RNA with the Mint cDNA synthesis kit, primed by a TRBC-specific oligonucleotide. Following uracil-DNA glycosylase treatment, all cDNA underwent a first 18-cycle PCR with the universal primers M1SS and BC2_uni_R. The study's processing was this. Each sample was normalized by randomly selecting 1 million high-quality reads, each carrying a distinct molecular identifier. Reads with shared molecular identifiers were discarded instead of being binned into consensus sequences. MiTCR, run with a Q25 quality threshold and the strictest error-elimination algorithm, handled CDR3 identification, clonotype clustering and error correction. A nonparametric unseen species model using Euler transformation provided a lower-bound estimate of total TCR beta diversity. TCRdb cleaned the public reads at Q25 with fastp, built clones with MiXCR and kept in-frame beta chains. Rows are unified per CDR3 protein, each entry keeping the most common DNA and genes. TCRdb's processing, not the authors', yielded these V and J calls. This sample gives about 620,000 distinct CDR3 sequences in total; roughly 21% of them show up just once. The top ten clonotypes cover around 3.4% of the sample.

General study outcomes and caveats: Because donor CMV infection status was unknown, age-related changes in expanded clonotypes were potentially confounded. The percentage of naive T cells measured by flow cytometry correlated strongly with observed TCR beta diversity. Since profiling was done on bulk unsorted PBMCs, naive and antigen-experienced compartments could not be conclusively compared. Observed TCR beta diversity per million T cells fell roughly linearly with age, and a significant reduction was already apparent by age roughly 40. Estimates of total diversity from one million sequenced T cells were regarded as lower bounds and underestimates. Compared with the aged group, more naive CD4+ T cells, fewer expanded clones and increased TCR diversity were shown by the long-lived group, suggesting age selection.

Sample: blood. The rearranged segments are TRBV7-2 and TRBJ2-4, with 10 central nucleotides matching TRBD1. The TCR sequence derives from a man between 65 and 85 years old in good health. The DNA sequence is given as TGTGCCAGCAGCTCGTATGGGACAGGGGCCCAGAAAGCCAAAAACATTCAGTACTTC. This gives the protein CASSSYGTGAQKAKNIQYF.